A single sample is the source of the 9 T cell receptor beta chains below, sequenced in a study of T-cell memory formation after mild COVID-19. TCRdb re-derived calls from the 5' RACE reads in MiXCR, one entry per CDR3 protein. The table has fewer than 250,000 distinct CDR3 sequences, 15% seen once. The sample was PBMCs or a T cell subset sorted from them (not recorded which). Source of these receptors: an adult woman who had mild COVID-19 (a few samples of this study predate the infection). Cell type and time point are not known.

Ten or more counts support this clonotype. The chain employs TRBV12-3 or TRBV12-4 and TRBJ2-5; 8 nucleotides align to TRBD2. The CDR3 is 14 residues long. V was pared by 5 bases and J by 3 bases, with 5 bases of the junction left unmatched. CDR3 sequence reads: CASSLGLAEETQYF. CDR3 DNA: TGTGCCAGCAGTCTCGGACTAGCCGAAGAGACCCAGTACTTC.

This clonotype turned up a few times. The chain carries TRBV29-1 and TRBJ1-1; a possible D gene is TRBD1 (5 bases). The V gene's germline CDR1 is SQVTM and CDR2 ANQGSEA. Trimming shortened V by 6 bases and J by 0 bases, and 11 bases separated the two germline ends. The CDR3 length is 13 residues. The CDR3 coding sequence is TGCAGCGTGAGAGGGGTGGTGAACACTGAAGCTTTCTTT. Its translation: CSVRGVVNTEAFF.

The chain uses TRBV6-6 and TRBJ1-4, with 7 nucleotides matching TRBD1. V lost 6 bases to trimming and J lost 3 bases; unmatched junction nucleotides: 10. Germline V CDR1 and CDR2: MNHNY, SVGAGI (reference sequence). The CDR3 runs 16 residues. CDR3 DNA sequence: TGTGCCAGCAGCCTCAGGGTTGGGACAGCTAATGAAAAACTGTTTTTT. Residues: CASSLRVGTANEKLFF.

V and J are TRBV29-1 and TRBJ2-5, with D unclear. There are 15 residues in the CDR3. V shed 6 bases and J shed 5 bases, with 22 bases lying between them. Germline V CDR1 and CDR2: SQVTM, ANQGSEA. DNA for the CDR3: TGCAGCGTCGTGCCCTTAAGCCGCTTCGGGGAGACCCAGTACTTC. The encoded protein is CSVVPLSRFGETQYF.

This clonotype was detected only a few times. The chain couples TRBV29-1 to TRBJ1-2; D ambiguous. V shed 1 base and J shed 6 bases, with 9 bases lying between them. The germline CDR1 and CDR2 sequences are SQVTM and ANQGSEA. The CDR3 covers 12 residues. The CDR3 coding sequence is TGCAGCGTTGAAGGGCCCGGCAATGGCTACACCTTC. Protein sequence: CSVEGPGNGYTF.

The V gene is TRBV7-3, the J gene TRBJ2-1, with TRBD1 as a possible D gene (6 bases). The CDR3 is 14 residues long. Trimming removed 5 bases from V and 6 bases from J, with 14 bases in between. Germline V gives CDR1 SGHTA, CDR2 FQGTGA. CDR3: CASSQGGSLNEQFF. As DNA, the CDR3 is TGTGCCAGCAGCCAAGGGGGTAGCCTCAATGAGCAGTTCTTC. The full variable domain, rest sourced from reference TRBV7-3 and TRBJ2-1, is GAGVSQTPSNKVTEKGKYVELRCDPISGHTALYWYRQSLGQGPEFLIYFQGTGAADDSGLPNDRFFAVRPEGSVSTLKIQRTERGDSAVYLCASSQGGSLNEQFFGPGTRLTVL.

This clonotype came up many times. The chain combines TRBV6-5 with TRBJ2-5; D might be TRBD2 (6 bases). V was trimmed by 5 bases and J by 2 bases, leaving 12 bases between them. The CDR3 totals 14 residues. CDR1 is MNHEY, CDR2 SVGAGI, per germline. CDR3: CASSGTGNQETQYF. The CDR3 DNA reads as TGTGCCAGCAGTGGGACTGGGAATCAAGAGACCCAGTACTTC.

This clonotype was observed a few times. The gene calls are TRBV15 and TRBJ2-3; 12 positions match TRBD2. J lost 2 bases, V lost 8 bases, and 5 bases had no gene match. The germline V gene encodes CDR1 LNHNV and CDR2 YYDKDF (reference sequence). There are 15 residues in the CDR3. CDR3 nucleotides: TGTGCCACCCACCTAGCGGGAGGGCCCACAGATACGCAGTATTTT. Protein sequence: CATHLAGGPTDTQYF.

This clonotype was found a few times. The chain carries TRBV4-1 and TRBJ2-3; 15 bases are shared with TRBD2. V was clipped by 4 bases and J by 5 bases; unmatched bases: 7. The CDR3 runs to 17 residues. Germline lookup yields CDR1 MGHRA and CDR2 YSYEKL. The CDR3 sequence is CASSRGLAGGPRDTQYF. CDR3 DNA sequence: TGCGCCAGCAGCCGTGGACTAGCGGGGGGGCCGAGAGATACGCAGTATTTT.